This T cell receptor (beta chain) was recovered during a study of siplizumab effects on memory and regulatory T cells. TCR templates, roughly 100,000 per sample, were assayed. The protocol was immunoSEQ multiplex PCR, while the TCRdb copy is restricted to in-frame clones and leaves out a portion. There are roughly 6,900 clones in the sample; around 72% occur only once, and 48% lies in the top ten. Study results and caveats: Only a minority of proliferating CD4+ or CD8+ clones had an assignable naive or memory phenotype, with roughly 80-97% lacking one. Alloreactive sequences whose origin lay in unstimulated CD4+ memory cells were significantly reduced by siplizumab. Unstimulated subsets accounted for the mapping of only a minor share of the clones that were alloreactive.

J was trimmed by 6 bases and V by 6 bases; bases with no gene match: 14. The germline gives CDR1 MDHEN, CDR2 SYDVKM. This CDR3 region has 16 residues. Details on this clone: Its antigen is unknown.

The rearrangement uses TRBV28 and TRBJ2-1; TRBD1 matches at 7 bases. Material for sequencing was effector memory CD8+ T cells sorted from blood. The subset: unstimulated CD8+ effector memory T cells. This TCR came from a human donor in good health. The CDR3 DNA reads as TGTGCCAGCAGCTCCCCCCGGCAGGGGGAGACCAATGAGCAGTTCTTC. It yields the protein CASSSPRQGETNEQFF.